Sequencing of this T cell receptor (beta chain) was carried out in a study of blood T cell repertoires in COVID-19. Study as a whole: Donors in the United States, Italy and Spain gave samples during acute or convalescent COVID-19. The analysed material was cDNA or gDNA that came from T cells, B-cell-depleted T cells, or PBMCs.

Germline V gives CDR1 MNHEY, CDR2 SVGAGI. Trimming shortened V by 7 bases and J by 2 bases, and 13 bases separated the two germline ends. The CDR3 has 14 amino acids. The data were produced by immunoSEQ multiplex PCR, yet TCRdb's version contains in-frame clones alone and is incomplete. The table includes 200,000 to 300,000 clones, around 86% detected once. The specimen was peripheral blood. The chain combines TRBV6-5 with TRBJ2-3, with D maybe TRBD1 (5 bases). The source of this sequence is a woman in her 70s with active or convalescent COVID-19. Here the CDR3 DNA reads TGTGCCAGCATCCCGGACACCCCCACAGATACGCAGTATTTT. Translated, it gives CASIPDTPTDTQYF.